What follows is one TCR beta chain and its context. Its antigen is still unknown. The sample is drawn from a study of cytomegalovirus exposure and HLA in healthy donors. Study-level information: There were several hundred genotyped donors. Of these, 81% fell in the genetic ancestry cluster associated with self-reported Caucasian donors. Broader study findings: A likely sequencing artifact accounted for one observed cluster of highly shared sequence variants. The study labeled more than 150 TCR beta chains cytomegalovirus-associated.

Primers for the PCR totalled 60 Vbeta and 13 Jbeta. Some clones are missing from TCRdb's copy, which holds only in-frame ones; the method was immunoSEQ multiplex PCR. The data show 150,000 to 200,000 clones, roughly 83% seen once. The CDR3 consists of 15 residues. The V gene's germline CDR1 is MNHNS and CDR2 SASEGT. The clonotype comes from a woman in her forties or fifties in good health and CMV-seronegative. The sample taken for sequencing was PBMCs. The V and J genes are TRBV6-1 and TRBJ2-5; D possibly corresponds to TRBD2 (7 bases). Gene TRBJ2-7 matches the end of the DNA better, so the J call may be wrong. The CDR3 nucleotides read TGTGCCACCAAGGGGGGCGGCGAGCGGGGATACGAGCAGTACTTC. Its translation: CATKGGGERGYEQYF.